The 14 T cell receptor beta chains reported below all come from one sample, sequenced in a study of CD8+CD57+ T cells in acquired aplastic anemia. Genomic DNA, serving as template, underwent TCR beta VDJ and CDR3 profiling. Using its own MiXCR run on the reads, TCRdb lists one record per CDR3 protein. The profile shows 150,000 to 200,000 distinct CDR3 sequences, 48% of them singletons. Selection for sequencing was limited to patients who had shown CD8+CD57+ cell expansion by flow cytometry. The material sequenced was sorted CD4+, CD8+, or CD8+CD57+ T cells (not recorded which) from PBMCs. These receptors all stem from a human donor with aplastic anemia.

This clonotype was counted at least ten times. V and J are TRBV4-3 and TRBJ1-2; a possible D gene is TRBD1 (5 bases). Germline values: CDR1 LGHNA, CDR2 YSLEER. The CDR3 consists of 15 residues. The V and J ends lost 4 bases and 0 bases respectively, with 12 bases between them. The CDR3 spells CASSPLTGANYGYTF. CDR3 DNA: TGCGCCAGCAGCCCCTTAACAGGAGCTAACTATGGCTACACCTTC.

This clonotype was recorded at least ten times. J is TRBJ1-3 and V is TRBV19; D is unresolved. Germline V gene sequence: CDR1 LNHDA, CDR2 SQIVND (reference sequence). The CDR3 is made up of 13 amino acids. Trimming took 5 bases from V and 4 from J, leaving 9 bases between them. The CDR3 DNA reads TGTGCCAGTAGTGAGGGAATCGGAAACACCATATATTTT. This sequence encodes CASSEGIGNTIYF.

A word on this clonotype: The junction and the germline gene differ at one end; a read error may be behind it. This chain links TRBV10-3 with TRBJ1-6, with TRBD1 matching 9 bases. Per the germline V gene, CDR1 is ENHRY and CDR2 is SYGVKD. This CDR3 contains 13 residues. In nucleotides, the CDR3 is TGTGCCATCGGGGACAGGGAAGGCTCACCCCCCCACTTT. This codes for CAIGDREGSPPHF.

J is TRBJ2-1 and V is TRBV20-1; possibly TRBD1 for D (10 bases). The length of the CDR3 is 17 residues. The V end was cut by 0 bases, the J end by 4 bases, with 19 bases between. Per germline, CDR1 DFQATT and CDR2 SNEGSKA (reference sequence). For the CDR3, the DNA is TGCAGTGCTAGAGACCTAGCGGGACAGGGGATTTACAATGAGCAGTTCTTC. This translates into CSARDLAGQGIYNEQFF.

V usage is TRBV6-1 and J usage is TRBJ1-3, with D hard to call. CDR1 and CDR2 from the germline V gene are MNHNS and SASEGT. V lost 5 bases and J lost 0, with 8 bases in between. The CDR3 is 14 residues long. The CDR3: CASSQTHSGNTIYF. CDR3 bases: TGTGCCAGCAGTCAGACACACTCTGGAAACACCATATATTTT.

The chain combines TRBV27 with TRBJ1-6; unclear D gene. Per the germline V gene, CDR1 is MNHEY and CDR2 is SMNVEV (reference sequence). This CDR3 contains 14 residues. V dropped 3 bases and J dropped 8 bases, with 11 bases sitting between them. CDR3 DNA: TGTGCCAGCAGTTTGTTGGGAAAAGATTCACCCCTCCACTTT. As protein: CASSLLGKDSPLHF.

The chain couples TRBV18 to TRBJ2-2; perhaps TRBD1 as D (5 bases). This CDR3 contains 17 residues. Trimming took off 6 bases at V and 3 bases at J, with 20 bases between the two ends. The germline V gene has CDR1 KGHSH and CDR2 LQKENI. CDR3 sequence: CASSPLRVSPDTGELFF. The CDR3 DNA reads as TGTGCCAGCTCGCCCCTCAGGGTATCGCCTGACACCGGGGAGCTGTTTTTT.

J is TRBJ1-1 and V is TRBV2; TRBD1 might be the D (5 bases). The CDR3 consists of 14 residues. Germline V lookup: CDR1 SNHLY, CDR2 FYNNEI. The germline V and J ends were trimmed by 8 bases and 1 base, with 14 bases remaining between them. CDR3 in amino acids: CASSPGGGNTEAFF. CDR3 DNA: TGTGCCAGCTCGCCCGGGGGGGGGAACACTGAAGCTTTCTTT.

The chain employs TRBV10-3 and TRBJ2-6, with a tentative D call TRBD1 (6 bases). V was clipped by 8 bases and J by 8 bases, with 10 bases between them. Germline V gives CDR1 ENHRY, CDR2 SYGVKD. The CDR3 spans 12 residues. DNA for the CDR3: TGTGCCATCGGGACATCGTCCAACGTCCTGACTTTC. Translation gives CAIGTSSNVLTF.

On this clonotype: A much bigger clone sits one base away, suggesting this may be a read error. The CDR3 loop reads CDSSPVGTSGRWTTDTQYF. CDR3 nucleotides: TGCGACAGCAGCCCCGTCGGGACTAGCGGGAGATGGACCACAGATACGCAGTATTTT. The rearrangement joins TRBV5-1 to TRBJ2-3, with 14 bases lining up with TRBD2. The CDR3 runs to 19 residues. The germline CDR1 and CDR2 sequences are SGHRS and YFSETQ.

This clonotype was detected a few times. The chain is built from TRBV9 and TRBJ1-2; D not certain. This CDR3 has 13 residues. In germline, CDR1 is SGDLS, CDR2 YYNGEE. Trimming pared 3 bases from V and 6 bases from J, leaving 12 bases between. The CDR3 reads CASSALDMNGYTF. CDR3 nucleotide sequence: TGTGCCAGCAGCGCACTCGACATGAATGGCTACACCTTC.

The rearrangement links TRBV7-2 to TRBJ2-3; TRBD2 agrees at 16 bases. With 0 bases clipped from V and 4 bases from J, the junction kept 4 bases outside the gene matches. CDR3 length: 18 amino acids. The germline gives CDR1 SGHTA, CDR2 FQGNSA. CDR3 nucleotides: TGTGCCAGCAGCTTAGCCCGGGGACTAGCGGGGGGGTCAGATACGCAGTATTTT. This sequence encodes CASSLARGLAGGSDTQYF.

This clonotype was counted at least ten times. The rearrangement links TRBV20-1 to TRBJ1-2; no clear D gene. There are 14 residues in the CDR3. Per the germline V gene, CDR1 is DFQATT and CDR2 is SNEGSKA (reference sequence). Trimming stripped 7 bases from V and 0 bases from J, with 15 bases between. The DNA for the CDR3 is TGCAGTGTTCCATGGGCAGACTCTAACTATGGCTACACCTTC. Encoded protein: CSVPWADSNYGYTF.

V and J are TRBV4-2 and TRBJ1-2; D not certain. The CDR3 has 16 residues. V lost 0 bases and J 4 bases, leaving 15 bases between the germline ends. CDR1 is LGHNA and CDR2 is YNFKEQ in the germline V gene. CDR3 nucleotides: TGTGCCAGCAGCCAAGAACCCAATGAGGAGGGCTATGGCTACACCTTC. Its protein is CASSQEPNEEGYGYTF.